These 10 T cell receptor beta chains were sequenced from one sample in a study of T cell responses to AZD1222 COVID-19 vaccine. Assay used: immunoSEQ multiplex PCR; TCRdb lists only in-frame clones, some missing. The table lists 95,000 to 150,000 clones, 92% of them singletons. The sequencing here drew on peripheral blood, taken 28 days after the second AZD1222 dose. These receptors were collected from an adult who received the AZD1222 COVID-19 vaccine.

The rearrangement joins TRBV6-5 to TRBJ1-2; the D is unclear. Germline CDR1 is MNHEY and CDR2 is SVGAGI. V lost 6 bases and J lost 1, with 6 bases in between. This CDR3 comprises 12 residues. The DNA for the CDR3 is TGTGCCAGCAGCTCGGGTAACTATGGCTACACCTTC. This gives the protein CASSSGNYGYTF.

CDR3 protein: CASSENRGYEQYF. CDR3 DNA: TGTGCCAGCAGTGAGAACAGGGGCTACGAGCAGTACTTC. The chain carries TRBV6-1 and TRBJ2-7; 7 nucleotides agree with TRBD1. The CDR3 loop spans 13 amino acids. With V trimmed by 3 bases and J by 3 bases, 2 bases remained unmatched. Germline CDR1 MNHNS, CDR2 SASEGT.

V gene TRBV19 combines with J gene TRBJ2-7, with TRBD2 matching over 12 bases. This CDR3 comprises 13 residues. V lost 10 bases, J lost 6 bases, and 7 bases stayed unmatched. Looked up from germline, CDR1 is LNHDA and CDR2 is SQIVND (reference sequence). The CDR3 DNA follows: TGTGCCACTAAAGGACTAGCGGGAAGCGAGCAGTACTTC. Translating gives CATKGLAGSEQYF.

This sequence joins TRBV28 and TRBJ1-2; D perhaps matches TRBD1 (6 bases). The CDR3 runs 13 residues. Germline loops: CDR1 MDHEN, CDR2 SYDVKM. Trimming shortened V by 6 bases and J by 1 base, and 9 bases separated the two germline ends. Here the CDR3 reads CASRWGHNYGYTF. In DNA form, the CDR3 reads TGTGCCAGCAGGTGGGGGCATAACTATGGCTACACCTTC.

The genes are TRBV5-5 and TRBJ1-5; the D is unclear. Germline V gene lookup returns CDR1 SGHKS and CDR2 YYEKEE (reference sequence). CDR3 length: 16 residues. Trimming pared 4 bases from V and 3 bases from J, leaving 17 bases between. The chain's CDR3 is CASSPGLAGFNQPQHF. CDR3 DNA: TGTGCCAGCAGCCCCGGGCTGGCCGGGTTCAATCAGCCCCAGCATTTT.

The chain joins TRBV14 to TRBJ1-2; maybe TRBD1 (5 bases). This CDR3 has 17 residues. The V gene lost 0 bases and the J gene lost 5 bases, with 19 bases spanning the gap. Germline loops: CDR1 SGHDN, CDR2 FVKESK. CDR3 residues: CASSQDKGALGIYGYTF. The DNA for the CDR3 is TGTGCCAGCAGCCAAGATAAAGGGGCTCTCGGAATATATGGCTACACCTTC. Full variable domain (outside the CDR3, taken from reference TRBV14 and TRBJ1-2): EAGVTQFPSHSVIEKGQTVTLRCDPISGHDNLYWYRRVMGKEIKFLLHFVKESKQDESGMPNNRFLAERTGGTYSTLKVQPAELEDSGVYFCASSQDKGALGIYGYTFGSGTRLTVV.

The chain uses TRBV6-5 and TRBJ2-2; 9 positions match TRBD2. This CDR3 has 14 amino acids. Germline lookup yields CDR1 MNHEY and CDR2 SVGAGI. The V and J ends lost 7 bases and 6 bases, in that order; junction bases with no gene match: 6. The CDR3, as DNA: TGTGCCAGCACCCTAGCGGGGCCCGCCGGGGAGCTGTTTTTT. Protein: CASTLAGPAGELFF.

This clone was observed once. The chain couples TRBV7-8 to TRBJ2-5; maybe TRBD1 (6 bases). The V gene's germline CDR1 is SGHVS and CDR2 FQNEAQ. The CDR3 has 13 amino acids. Trimming pared 5 bases from V and 1 base from J, leaving 8 bases between. The CDR3 reads CASSGQLQETQYF. The CDR3 DNA is TGTGCCAGCAGCGGACAGCTCCAAGAGACCCAGTACTTC.

The chain combines TRBV20-1 with TRBJ2-2; D not certain. The CDR3 covers 11 residues. V lost 2 bases to trimming and J lost 7 bases, with 5 bases between them. Germline lookup yields CDR1 DFQATT and CDR2 SNEGSKA (reference sequence). The CDR3: CSARFVGELFF. The CDR3 DNA sequence: TGCAGTGCTAGATTCGTCGGGGAGCTGTTTTTT.

The chain links TRBV28 to TRBJ1-2; weak D call: TRBD1 (6 bases). Germline V gene lookup returns CDR1 MDHEN and CDR2 SYDVKM. The V end lost 4 bases, the J end lost 3 bases, and 12 bases lay between the germline ends. This CDR3 contains 14 residues. The CDR3 DNA reads TGTGCCAGCAGTTCACAGGGACGGGACTATGGCTACACCTTC. It specifies CASSSQGRDYGYTF.